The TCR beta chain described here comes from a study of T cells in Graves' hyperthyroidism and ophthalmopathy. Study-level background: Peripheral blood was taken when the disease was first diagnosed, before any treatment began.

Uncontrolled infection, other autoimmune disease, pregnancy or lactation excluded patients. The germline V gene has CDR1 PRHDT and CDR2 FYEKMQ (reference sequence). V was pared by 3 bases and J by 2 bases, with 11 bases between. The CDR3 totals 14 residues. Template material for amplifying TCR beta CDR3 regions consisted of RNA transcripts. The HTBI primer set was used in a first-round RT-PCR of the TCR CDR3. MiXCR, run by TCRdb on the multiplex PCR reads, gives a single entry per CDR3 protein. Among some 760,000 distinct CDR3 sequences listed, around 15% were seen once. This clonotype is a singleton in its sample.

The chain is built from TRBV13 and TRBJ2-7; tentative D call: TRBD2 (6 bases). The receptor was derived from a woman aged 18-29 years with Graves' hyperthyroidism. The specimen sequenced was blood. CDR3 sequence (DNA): TGTGCCAGCAGCTTTGGGGGGTTGACCTACGAGCAGTACTTC. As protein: CASSFGGLTYEQYF.